This is a list of T cell receptor beta chains from one sample in a study of blood T cells in healthy people across ages. MiXCR was run by TCRdb on the 5' RACE reads, yielding one entry per CDR3 protein. Of approximately 800,000 distinct CDR3 sequences in the sample, about 55% were seen once. The sample consisted of blood. All receptors come from an elderly man in good health. Each CDR3 is given with its conserved first and last residue. The order of the fields is J gene, D gene, clone size, V gene, CDR3 DNA, CDR3 protein. The D gene is left open where the match is weak. A clone size is listed for some rows: how often the clone was seen (once, few, many), or a class if it is expanded.

TRBJ2-3 | - | - | TRBV24-1 | TGTGCCACCAGTGGGGCAGGACGGAGCACAGATACGCAGTATTTT | CATSGAGRSTDTQYF
TRBJ1-4 | TRBD1 | once | TRBV2 | TGTGCCAGCAGAGAGACAGGGGCTGAAAAACTGTTTTTT | CASRETGAEKLFF
TRBJ2-7 | TRBD2 | - | TRBV6-1 | TGTGCCAGCAGTGAATGGATCACCCGGGGGACTACTTACGAGCAGTACTTC | CASSEWITRGTTYEQYF
TRBJ1-5 | - | - | TRBV28 | TGTGCCAGCAGTTCGCCCCCTCTGGTCCGTAGCAATCAGCCCCAGCATTTT | CASSSPPLVRSNQPQHF
TRBJ2-4 | TRBD2 | - | TRBV5-1 | TGCGCCAGCAGCCTTGGACTAGAGGCAAACATTCAGTACTTC | CASSLGLEANIQYF
TRBJ2-1 | TRBD2 | - | TRBV20-1 | TGCAGTGCTGGGGGACTAGCGGGAAACTACAATGAGCAGTTCTTC | CSAGGLAGNYNEQFF
TRBJ2-5 | TRBD1 | - | TRBV28 | TGTGCCAGCAGTGTGACAGGGGTCGATGAGCAGTACTTC | CASSVTGVDEQYF
TRBJ2-1 | - | - | TRBV5-1 | TGCGCCAGCAGCTTGGCGGCTAGGAGGGACAATGAGCAGTTCTTC | CASSLAARRDNEQFF
TRBJ2-1 | TRBD1 | - | TRBV7-2 | TGTGCCAGCAGAGAAGGGGGCTCCCAGTACAATGAGCAGTTCTTC | CASREGGSQYNEQFF
TRBJ2-1 | TRBD2 | once | TRBV6-2/TRBV6-3 | TGTGCCAGCAGCGGGGGACTAGCGGGGAGGCAGTTCTTC | CASSGGLAGRQFF
TRBJ2-3 | - | - | TRBV2 | TGTGCCAGCAGTGCGGACAGTAAGCCCCCCGGATACGCGTATTTT | CASSADSKPPGYAYF
TRBJ2-3 | - | - | TRBV11-2 | TGTGCCAGCAGCTTAGATTATGATTTGCACAGATACGCGTATTTT | CASSLDYDLHRYAYF
TRBJ2-1 | - | - | TRBV11-2 | TGTGCCAGCAGCTTATCTTCTGGGGGGCCGAGAGACAATGAGCAGTTCTTC | CASSLSSGGPRDNEQFF
TRBJ2-7 | TRBD2 | few | TRBV9 | TGTGCCAGCAGCGTAGCGCAGGGAGGGTACGAGCAGTACTTC | CASSVAQGGYEQYF
TRBJ2-7 | - | - | TRBV11-2 | TGTGCCAGCAGCTTAGAGGTACCGGGGAAGTACTTC | CASSLEVPGKYF
TRBJ2-1 | TRBD1 | - | TRBV20-1 | TGCAGTGCTAGAGATCGAGGGGGCCTCAATGAGCAGTTCTTC | CSARDRGGLNEQFF
TRBJ2-5 | - | - | TRBV5-1 | TGCGCCAGCAGCTTGCTAGCCTCCGGTTATCGGAAGCAGTACTTC | CASSLLASGYRKQYF
TRBJ1-5 | - | - | TRBV18 | TGTGCCAGCTCACCCGACAGTCATCAGCCCCAGCATTTT | CASSPDSHQPQHF
TRBJ2-2 | - | - | TRBV20-1 | TGCAGTGCTAGAGAGCTTTTAAACACCGGGGAGCTGTTTTTT | CSARELLNTGELFF
TRBJ2-7 | TRBD1 | few | TRBV7-2 | TGTGCCAGCAGCCCCAGGGGGCCGCCGGGCGAGCAGTACTTC | CASSPRGPPGEQYF
TRBJ2-7 | TRBD1 | few | TRBV12-3/TRBV12-4 | TGTGCCAGCAGTTTATTGCAGGGGGCCTTTATGTACTTC | CASSLLQGAFMYF
TRBJ2-1 | TRBD1 | - | TRBV29-1 | TGCAGCTCTTGGCCGGGACAGGGTAAGCAGTTCTTC | CSSWPGQGKQFF
TRBJ2-1 | - | - | TRBV5-1 | TGCGCCAGCAGCTTGATCGGGACCTCCTACAATGAGCAGTTCTTC | CASSLIGTSYNEQFF
TRBJ2-2 | - | - | TRBV7-9 | TGTGCCAGCAGCCCCGACCGGGCCACCGGGGAGCTGTTTTTT | CASSPDRATGELFF
TRBJ2-1 | - | - | TRBV5-1 | TGCGCCAGCAGCTTGAGCGGAGGGGCCTACAATGAGCAGTTCTTC | CASSLSGGAYNEQFF
TRBJ1-5 | - | few | TRBV27 | TGTGCCAGCAGTTCCGTCGGGGGCAATCAGCCCCAGCATTTT | CASSSVGGNQPQHF
TRBJ2-4 | - | - | TRBV5-1 | TGCGCCAGCAGCTTGGCCGGGAACAGCCTAGCCAAAAACATTCAGTACTTC | CASSLAGNSLAKNIQYF
TRBJ2-4 | - | once | TRBV20-1 | TGCAGTGCTAGAGACAGCAGAGCCAAAAACATTCAGTACTTC | CSARDSRAKNIQYF
TRBJ2-5 | - | - | TRBV5-1 | TGCGCCAGCAGCTTGCCGGAGTATGTCGAGACCCAGTACTTC | CASSLPEYVETQYF
TRBJ2-7 | - | - | TRBV29-1 | TGCAGCGTTGAAGTTCTGTCGGTACGGAACGAGCAGTACTTC | CSVEVLSVRNEQYF
TRBJ2-5 | TRBD2 | - | TRBV28 | TGTGCCAGCAGTTTTAGTGGGACTAGCGGGATTTTAGGAGAGACCCAGTACTTC | CASSFSGTSGILGETQYF
TRBJ1-5 | - | - | TRBV7-2 | TGTGCCAGCAGCTCGGTCCCTGTAGTTCAGCCCCAGCATTTT | CASSSVPVVQPQHF
TRBJ2-1 | TRBD2 | - | TRBV10-2 | TGCGCCACCTGGAAGGGCGGGAGGAACAATGAGCAGTTCTTC | CATWKGGRNNEQFF
TRBJ2-4 | TRBD2 | - | TRBV2 | TGTGCCAGCAGTGTCGGTCTAGCGGGAGTAATGAGGAACATTCAGTACTTC | CASSVGLAGVMRNIQYF
TRBJ2-7 | TRBD2 | few | TRBV20-1 | TGCAGTGCTAGTCGGCGGGAGGGCTGGTACGAGCAGTACTTC | CSASRREGWYEQYF
TRBJ2-5 | - | - | TRBV6-1 | TGTGCCAGCAGTGTTGGGGCGGGTCAAGAGACCCAGTACTTC | CASSVGAGQETQYF
TRBJ2-2 | - | - | TRBV7-9 | TGTGCCAGCAGTTATACAGCCGGCACTTTTACCGGGGAGCTGTTTTTT | CASSYTAGTFTGELFF
TRBJ1-1 | TRBD1 | - | TRBV7-3 | TGTGCCAGCAGCTTAGGTCCGGGACAGGGAGAAGCTTTCTTT | CASSLGPGQGEAFF
TRBJ2-1 | - | - | TRBV5-1 | TGCGCCAGCAGCTTGGTACTCGGGATAGGCTCCTACAATGAGCAGTTCTTC | CASSLVLGIGSYNEQFF
TRBJ1-2 | - | - | TRBV20-1 | TGCAGTGCTAGAGAGAGCGGTGCCAGGACTTACTATGGCTACACCTTC | CSARESGARTYYGYTF
TRBJ2-5 | TRBD1 | few | TRBV7-8 | TGTGCCAGCAGGGGCCGGGACAGGGGAGAACTCCAAGAGACCCAGTACTTC | CASRGRDRGELQETQYF
TRBJ2-5 | TRBD1 | - | TRBV5-6 | TGTGCCAGCAGCTCTGCGCTGGACAGGACGCAAGAGACCCAGTACTTC | CASSSALDRTQETQYF
TRBJ2-1 | - | - | TRBV5-1 | TGCGCCAGCAGCTTGGGTAACAAAAGGGAGGATGAGCAGTTCTTC | CASSLGNKREDEQFF